The clone carrying this T cell receptor beta chain appeared once. Its antigen is undetermined. V gave up 0 bases and J gave up 2 bases, with 8 bases separating them. Looked up from germline, CDR1 is SGHRS and CDR2 is YFSETQ. This CDR3 has 14 amino acids. These data originate in a study of CD8+ T cells in alopecia areata. Study conclusions and caveats: Normal skin contains resident alphabeta T cells, and these are also sequenced in scalp samples. With tofacitinib ongoing, many expanded lesional clones persisted in both scalp and blood. Patients shared TCRs less clearly than mice did, possibly for HLA-related reasons.

Extracted RNA was reverse transcribed into cDNA, the sequencing template. Repertoires were generated with immunoSEQ multiplex PCR, while TCRdb's copy carries only in-frame clones and drops some. In the table there are approximately 200,000 clones, around 43% of which are singletons. The treatment here: oral pan-JAK inhibitor, 5-10 mg twice daily. The rearrangement links TRBV5-1 to TRBJ2-5; D gene unclear. The sequence was collected from a human donor with alopecia areata. Sequenced material: CD4+ T cells sorted from blood, taken at roughly week 36, from a patient treated with tofacitinib. The CDR3: CASSLVRQQETQYF. DNA of the CDR3: TGCGCCAGCAGCTTGGTCCGGCAGCAAGAGACCCAGTACTTC.